This TCR beta chain is drawn from a study of cytomegalovirus exposure and HLA in healthy donors (TCRdb year 2017). Looking at the study overall: A later analysis indicated that the 130 or so validation repertoires were generated on the platform also employed for the 700 or so repertoires of the first cohort. The study was designed to test whether signatures of past pathogen exposure could be identified by cataloging public T cell receptors. Besides the first cohort of around 670 subjects, a separate validation cohort made up of 120 different subjects was used. To predict cytomegalovirus infection status, the study brought together high-throughput TCR immunosequencing, statistical association of individual TCRs with disease status, and machine learning.

The library was produced with the immunoSEQ multiplex PCR assay. The authors' pipeline ran thus. A statistical classification framework was built to diagnose cytomegalovirus status from the catalog of TCR beta chain sequences. Held by TCRdb, this immuneACCESS table contains in-frame sequences only and omits some clones. Under half of the omission traces to an unresolved V gene where checked; the cause of the rest is unknown. That table gives V, J and clone size, and the DNA gave D and trimming. Within this sample are some 210,000 clones, with over 80% of them counted one time only. The biggest ten clones account for roughly 5.5% of the sample. The investigation overall reported the following: Cytomegalovirus status was reported to be diagnosed by the classifier with high specificity and sensitivity in both the original and validation cohorts. A later analysis lacked HLA typing for the validation cohort, so it scored co-occurrence in that cohort across all 120 or so repertoires. While some public TCRs were present in many individuals, most TCR sequences turned up only very rarely across donors. The authors suggested that the approach could potentially be extended to other disease states and immunological phenotypes. The study gave a list of 150 to 200 TCR beta chains associated with cytomegalovirus. Subsequent analysis determined that TCRs grouped into clusters in the first cohort also showed a tendency toward co-occurrence across the 120 or so validation repertoires, and approximately 93% of cluster scores exceeded 0. A few of the identified cytomegalovirus-associated TCR beta chains were confirmed in vitro to be specific for cytomegalovirus antigens.

Per the germline V gene, SNHLY is the CDR1 and FYNNEI is the CDR2. Measured from the cysteine to the phenylalanine, the CDR3 is 16 residues long. Solely the CDR3 DNA is kept, with 48 bases framed from the first base. Here V drops 3 bases and J drops 7 bases, and the junction holds 11 bases not matched to any gene. Separate from the roughly 700-subject first cohort, the validation cohort of roughly 130 subjects was the group to which the donors belonged. With regard to this clone: What antigen it recognizes has not been identified. Qualities for individual bases were not recorded, and no much larger clone is one base off.

The sequenced sample consisted of PBMCs. This clonotype was sampled from a woman aged 18-29 years in good health and CMV-seronegative. The V gene is TRBV2 and the J gene is TRBJ1-4; 7 bases in the middle match TRBD1. CDR3 loop: CASSDRAGGGGEKLFF. The bases read TGTGCCAGCAGTGATAGGGCCGGAGGGGGCGGTGAAAAACTGTTTTTT. The full variable domain, completed from the reference TRBV2 and TRBJ1-4 proteins outside the CDR3, reads EPEVTQTPSHQVTQMGQEVILRCVPISNHLYFYWYRQILGQKVEFLVSFYNNEISEKSEIFDDQFSVERPDGSNFTLKIRSTKLEDSAMYFCASSDRAGGGGEKLFFGSGTQLSVL.